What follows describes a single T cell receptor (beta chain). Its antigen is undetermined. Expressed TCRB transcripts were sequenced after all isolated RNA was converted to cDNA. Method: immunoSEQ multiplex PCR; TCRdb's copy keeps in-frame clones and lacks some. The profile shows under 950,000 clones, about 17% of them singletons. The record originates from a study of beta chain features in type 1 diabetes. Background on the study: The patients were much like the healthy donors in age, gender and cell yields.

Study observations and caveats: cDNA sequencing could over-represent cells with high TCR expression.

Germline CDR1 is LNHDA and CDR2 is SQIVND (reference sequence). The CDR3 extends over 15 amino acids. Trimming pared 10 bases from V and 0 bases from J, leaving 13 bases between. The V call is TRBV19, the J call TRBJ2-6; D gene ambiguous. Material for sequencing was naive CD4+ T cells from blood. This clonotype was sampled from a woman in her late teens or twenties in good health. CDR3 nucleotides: TGTGCCATCGGAACGGTGTTCTCTGGGGCCAACGTCCTGACTTTC. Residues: CAIGTVFSGANVLTF.